The 2 T cell receptor beta chains below come from one sample, sequenced in a study of cytotoxic CD8 clonotypes in ibrutinib-treated CLL. Only in-frame clones appear in the TCRdb table, and some are missing; sequencing was by immunoSEQ multiplex PCR. Among some 100,000 clones, more than 55% were seen once, and the ten largest hold around 37%. The sample in question was PBMCs, obtained after 24 months of ibrutinib treatment. The receptors stem from a human donor with chronic lymphocytic leukemia.

V usage is TRBV9 and J usage is TRBJ2-1; 11 bases fit TRBD2. The V segment lost 0 bases and the J segment 0 bases; nucleotides outside the gene matches: 8. Germline assignment: CDR1 SGDLS and CDR2 YYNGEE. CDR3 length: 19 residues. CDR3 DNA: TGTGCCAGCAGCGTAGCTTTTTCTAGCGGGGGGCTCTCCTACAATGAGCAGTTCTTC. Translation: CASSVAFSSGGLSYNEQFF.

The sample holds a few counts of this clone. The chain employs TRBV5-1 and TRBJ1-2, with D maybe TRBD1 (5 bases). CDR3 size: 14 residues. Germline V gives CDR1 SGHRS, CDR2 YFSETQ. Trimming pared 1 base from V and 4 bases from J, leaving 11 bases between. CDR3 bases: TGCGCCAGCAGCTTGACGGGGGAAGGCTATGGCTACACCTTC. This gives the protein CASSLTGEGYGYTF.